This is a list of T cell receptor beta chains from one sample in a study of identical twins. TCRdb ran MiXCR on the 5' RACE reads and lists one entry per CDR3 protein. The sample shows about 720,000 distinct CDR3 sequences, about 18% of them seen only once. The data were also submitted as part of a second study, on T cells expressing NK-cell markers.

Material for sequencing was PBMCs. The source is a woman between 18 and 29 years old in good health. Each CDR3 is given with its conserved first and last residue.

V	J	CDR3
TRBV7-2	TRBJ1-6	CASSLGWKGNSPLHF
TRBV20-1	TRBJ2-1	CSALTSGGRYNEQFF
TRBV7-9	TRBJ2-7	CASSSSGRINEQYF
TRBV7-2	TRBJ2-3	CASSSQGGTDTQYF
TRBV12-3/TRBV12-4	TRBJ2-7	CASSRAQGRFYEQYF
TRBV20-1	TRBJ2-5	CSANTGREETQYF
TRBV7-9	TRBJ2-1	CASRPRRSSNEQFF
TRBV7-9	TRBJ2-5	CASSSGPGVRETQYF
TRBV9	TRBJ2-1	CASSAGQRERSSYNEQFF
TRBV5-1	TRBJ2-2	CASSLALGRLNTGELFF